In its sample, the clone carrying this T cell receptor beta chain was seen once. What it binds is not known. Terminally differentiated effector memory CD45RA+ cells were excluded by CCR7 positive selection of CD45RO-negative cells. The sample originates from a study of shared clonotypes between healthy human individuals. Study results and caveats: Non-shared clonotypes displayed generation probabilities falling below those of clonotypes present in all four donors.

Sequencing was performed with immunoSEQ multiplex PCR; in TCRdb, only in-frame clones are kept and a portion is missing. Here the sample spans roughly 2,000,000 clones, around 95% being singletons. The source of this sequence is a man aged 18 to 30 in good health. Some clones in this sample may be carry-over from other donors' samples. Sequenced sample: naive CD8+ T cells from PBMCs.

The CDR3 DNA sequence: TGTGCCAGCAGTGAGAGGTTTGGCCTAAACTATGGCTACACCTTC. Translation: CASSERFGLNYGYTF. V is TRBV2 and J is TRBJ1-2; D is uncertain. The CDR3 spans 15 residues. Germline CDR1 is SNHLY and CDR2 is FYNNEI. V lost 3 bases, J lost 2 bases, and 13 bases lay in between.